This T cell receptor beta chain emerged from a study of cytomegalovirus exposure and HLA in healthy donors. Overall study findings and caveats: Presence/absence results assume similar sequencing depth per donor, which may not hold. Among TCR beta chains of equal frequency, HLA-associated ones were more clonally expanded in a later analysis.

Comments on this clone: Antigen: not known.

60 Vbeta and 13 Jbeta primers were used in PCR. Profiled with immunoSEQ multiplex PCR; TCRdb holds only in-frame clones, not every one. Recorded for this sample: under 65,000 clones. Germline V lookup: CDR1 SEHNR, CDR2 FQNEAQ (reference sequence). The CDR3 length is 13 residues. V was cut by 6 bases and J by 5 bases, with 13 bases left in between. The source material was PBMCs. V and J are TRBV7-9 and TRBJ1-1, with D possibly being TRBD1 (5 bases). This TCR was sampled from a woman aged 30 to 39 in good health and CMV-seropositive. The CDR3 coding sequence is TGTGCCAGCAGTGTACGGGGGGATACTGAAGCTTTCTTT. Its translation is CASSVRGDTEAFF.